This T cell receptor (beta chain) emerged from a study of T cell repertoires in cytomegalovirus infection. Study as a whole: From public TCR beta signatures came an indication of both CMV infection and matching HLA type.

With respect to this clonotype: What it recognizes is unknown.

Trimming at V came to 9 bases and at J to 0 bases, leaving 14 bases not matched to a gene. CDR3 size: 18 residues. The V gene's germline CDR1 is LNHDA and CDR2 SQIVND (reference sequence). TCRdb independently ran MiXCR on the reads; one entry per CDR3 protein. The table lists 300,000 to 400,000 distinct CDR3 sequences, approximately 32% of them singletons, with 20% in the top ten. The TCR sequence derives from a human donor in good health (CMV status not recorded). Some clones in this sample may be carry-over from other donors' samples. The starting material was cultured PBMCs, obtained from culture after CMV antigen stimulation. The rearrangement uses TRBV19 and TRBJ1-5, with 10 bases matching TRBD1. The CDR3 DNA sequence: TGTGCCAGCCGTCCCGGGACAGGGGAGTACTATAGCAATCAGCCCCAGCATTTT. This codes for CASRPGTGEYYSNQPQHF.